Reported below is one T cell receptor beta chain. The antigen remains unidentified. The sample is drawn from a study of graft-versus-host responses after intestinal transplantation. The CDR3 spans 14 residues. The trim removed 5 bases at V and 7 bases at J, leaving 8 bases unmatched. Germline values: CDR1 MNHEY, CDR2 SVGAGI. Notes on the study in general: An association linked early post-transplant HvG declines with peak circulating GvH clone levels.

Sequencing was performed with immunoSEQ multiplex PCR; in TCRdb, only in-frame clones are kept and a portion is missing. The sample carries about 110,000 clones, 93% recorded once. The chain uses TRBV6-5 and TRBJ1-1; 9 bases fit TRBD1. The sample was unstimulated CD8+ T cells sorted from spleen or lymph node cells, taken before intestinal transplant. The receptor's source is a human donor who received an intestinal transplant. CDR3 sequence: CASSRGQGPREAFF. In DNA, the CDR3 is TGTGCCAGCAGTCGGGGACAGGGACCCCGTGAAGCTTTCTTT.